One T cell receptor (beta chain) is described in this entry. This sample stems from a study of OX40 agonist ivuxolimab in advanced cancers. About the research overall: At about 81% male, the cohort had a mean age of approximately 60 years, ranging from about 23 to 79.

Clones were read by immunoSEQ multiplex PCR, and TCRdb kept only the in-frame ones, dropping some. The sample includes 83,000 or so clones, roughly 80% of them seen just once. This clonotype originated in an adult with an advanced solid tumor such as melanoma, head and neck, liver or kidney cancer. The sequencing here drew on CD4+ or CD8+ T cells sorted from blood, taken in a trial of the OX40 agonist ivuxolimab.

The CDR3 protein is CASSSGAGLTNSPLHF. The CDR3 DNA reads TGTGCCAGCAGCTCAGGTGCGGGACTGACGAATTCACCCCTCCACTTT. The chain employs TRBV11-2 and TRBJ1-6; perhaps TRBD1 as D (5 bases). This CDR3 spans 16 amino acids. Germline CDR1 reads SGHAT; CDR2 reads FQNNGV. Trimming took off 4 bases at V and 7 bases at J, with 17 bases between the two ends.